A selection of T cell receptor beta chains follows, all from one sample in a study of cytomegalovirus exposure and HLA in healthy donors. Sequencing was performed with immunoSEQ multiplex PCR; in TCRdb, only in-frame clones are kept and a portion is missing. The repertoire shows roughly 69,000 clones; the top ten hold 1.5% to 2%. The sample taken for sequencing was PBMCs. These TCRs come from a woman under 40 in good health and CMV-seronegative. Both conserved end residues are part of each CDR3. D genes are given only for firm matches.

V gene	D gene	J gene	CDR3 DNA	CDR3 protein
TRBV6-6	NA	TRBJ1-5	TGTGCCAGCAGTTACCTCACGGGGGGGCATCAGCCCCAGCATTTT	CASSYLTGGHQPQHF
TRBV30	TRBD1	TRBJ1-5	TGTGCCTGGAGACAGGGGTATAGCAATCAGCCCCAGCATTTT	CAWRQGYSNQPQHF
TRBV6-5	NA	TRBJ2-2	TGTGCCAGCAGTTACTTTACCGGGACATCCGGGGAGCTGTTTTTT	CASSYFTGTSGELFF
TRBV18	NA	TRBJ1-3	TGTGCCAGCTCACCAGCCCCCGGCAGCGCCTCTGGAAACACCATATATTTT	CASSPAPGSASGNTIYF
TRBV27	TRBD1	TRBJ2-7	TGTGCCAGCAGTGCCTGGACAGGGTCCTACGAGCAGTACTTC	CASSAWTGSYEQYF
TRBV6-1	TRBD1	TRBJ1-1	TGTGCCAACCGGGACAGGGCCACTGAAGCTTTCTTT	CANRDRATEAFF
TRBV4-2	NA	TRBJ2-4	TGTGCCAGCAGCCAAGGCCCTGGGGGGAAAAACATTCAGTACTTC	CASSQGPGGKNIQYF
TRBV9	NA	TRBJ2-3	TGTGCCAGCAGCGTAGGAGCTACCCTAGGAGATACGCAGTATTTT	CASSVGATLGDTQYF
TRBV27	TRBD1	TRBJ1-5	TGTGCCAGCAGTCCCCTGGACAGGGCACCTTTTAGCAATCAGCCCCAGCATTTT	CASSPLDRAPFSNQPQHF
TRBV5-5	TRBD1	TRBJ2-4	TGTGCCAGCAGCGGCCCGGGACAGGGAATCGGCAACATTCAGTACTTC	CASSGPGQGIGNIQYF
TRBV15	NA	TRBJ1-2	TGTGCCACCAGGGAGAGGGCCTCGGGCTATGGCTACACCTTC	CATRERASGYGYTF
TRBV30	NA	TRBJ2-7	TGTGCCTGGAGTGTAGGGGTAAGGCAATCCTACGAGCAGTACTTC	CAWSVGVRQSYEQYF
TRBV27	NA	TRBJ2-7	TGTGCCAGCAGTTTATCGGGACTTCCGAGCTCCTACGAGCAGTACTTC	CASSLSGLPSSYEQYF
TRBV28	NA	TRBJ1-1	TGTGCCAGCAGTTCCGACAGAGAAGCTTTCTTT	CASSSDREAFF
TRBV23-1	TRBD1	TRBJ1-3	TGCGCCAGCAGTCAATCGAAGGGGGCCGGAGGAAACACCATATATTTT	CASSQSKGAGGNTIYF
TRBV18	NA	TRBJ2-5	TGTGCCAGCTCACCTGCACTAGGGCAAGAGACCCAGTACTTC	CASSPALGQETQYF
TRBV29-1	NA	TRBJ1-2	TGCAGCGTTGAACAGGGTAACTATGGCTACACCTTC	CSVEQGNYGYTF
TRBV20-1	NA	TRBJ2-7	TGCAGTGCTTCCCAGGGTGAGCAGCAGTACTTC	CSASQGEQQYF
TRBV30	TRBD1	TRBJ2-7	TGTGCCTGGAGTGAAACAGGGGATTTTTACGAGCAGTACTTC	CAWSETGDFYEQYF
TRBV2	TRBD1	TRBJ1-1	TGTGCCAGCAGTGAAACAGGGGCGGCCACCACTGAAGCTTTCTTT	CASSETGAATTEAFF
TRBV18	NA	TRBJ2-7	TGTGCCAGCTCACGAGGATTCCAGGGTGGCGAGCAGTACTTC	CASSRGFQGGEQYF
TRBV4-3	NA	TRBJ1-1	TGCGCCAGCAGCCAAGATCCGGGGATGAACACTGAAGCTTTCTTT	CASSQDPGMNTEAFF
TRBV6-5	NA	TRBJ2-1	TGTGCCAGCAAAAAGGGACTCGAATACAATGAGCAGTTCTTC	CASKKGLEYNEQFF
TRBV5-6	NA	TRBJ2-7	TGTGCCAGCAGCTTGGCCCAGGTAACCTACGAGCAGTACTTC	CASSLAQVTYEQYF
TRBV30	NA	TRBJ1-3	TGTGCCTGGAGTGACCAGGGACATGGAAACAACATATATTTT	CAWSDQGHGNNIYF
TRBV25-1	TRBD1	TRBJ1-3	TGTGCCAGCAGCCCGGACAGGGGCGGCTCTGGAAACACCATATATTTT	CASSPDRGGSGNTIYF
TRBV7-3	NA	TRBJ1-5	TGTGCCAGCAGCTTCCGCGGTCTCGGCGGGAATAGCAATCAGCCCCAGCATTTT	CASSFRGLGGNSNQPQHF
TRBV29-1	NA	TRBJ2-7	TGCAGCGTCGTGGGAGACGGCTACGAGCAGTACTTC	CSVVGDGYEQYF
TRBV4-1	NA	TRBJ1-5	TGCGCCAGCAGCCAGGTCGCGGGGGAGCCCCAGCATTTT	CASSQVAGEPQHF
TRBV9	NA	TRBJ1-6	TGTGCCAGCAGCTCCCCTCCCAGTACGCCCCTCCACTTT	CASSSPPSTPLHF
TRBV30	TRBD1	TRBJ1-5	TGTGCCTGGAGTGTAGGGACAGGGAACAATCAGCCCCAGCATTTT	CAWSVGTGNNQPQHF
TRBV18	TRBD1	TRBJ2-1	TGTGCCAGCTCACCACCTGGGACAGGGTGGAATGAGCAGTTCTTC	CASSPPGTGWNEQFF
TRBV6-5	NA	TRBJ2-7	TGTGCCAGCAGCCTACAAAGGAGGCCTTACGAGCAGTACTTC	CASSLQRRPYEQYF
TRBV9	NA	TRBJ1-1	TGTGCCACCAACCCGGGGGGAGGGACTGAAGCTTTCTTT	CATNPGGGTEAFF
TRBV29-1	TRBD2	TRBJ2-2	TGCAGCGTGGGGGGACTAGCGGGGAACACCGGGGAGCTGTTTTTT	CSVGGLAGNTGELFF
TRBV6-1	NA	TRBJ2-1	TGTGCCAGCAGTGAGGCCGCCGAGCAGTTCTTC	CASSEAAEQFF
TRBV7-9	NA	TRBJ2-5	TGTGCCAGCAGCTTTCCCGGGACAACTCAAGAGACCCAGTACTTC	CASSFPGTTQETQYF
TRBV20-1	NA	TRBJ2-7	TGCAGTGCTAAGAGGTCCTACGAGCAGTACTTC	CSAKRSYEQYF
TRBV4-1	NA	TRBJ1-1	TGCGCCAGCAGCTCCTTTGGACACCTGAACACTGAAGCTTTCTTT	CASSSFGHLNTEAFF
TRBV28	TRBD1	TRBJ1-1	TGTGCCAGCCTGCGGGACAGCGGGAACACTGAAGCTTTCTTT	CASLRDSGNTEAFF
TRBV9	NA	TRBJ1-2	TGTGCCAGCAGCGTACAACAGGAAGCCACCACTTTTTGGGATGGCTACACCTTC	CASSVQQEATTFWDGYTF
TRBV5-4	NA	TRBJ2-1	TGTGCCAGCAGCTCTGACAATGAGCAGTTCTTC	CASSSDNEQFF
TRBV6-6	NA	TRBJ2-4	TGTGCCAGCAGCCTCGGACAGACAGCCAAAAACATTCAGTACTTC	CASSLGQTAKNIQYF
TRBV7-8	TRBD2	TRBJ2-7	TGTGCCAGCAGCTCGAGTGGACTAGCGGACCACTACGAGCAGTACTTC	CASSSSGLADHYEQYF
TRBV6-5	TRBD2	TRBJ2-1	TGTGCCAGCAGTTATAGCGGGAGCTCCTACAATGAGCAGTTCTTC	CASSYSGSSYNEQFF
TRBV7-2	TRBD2	TRBJ2-1	TGTGCCAGCAGTTCTAGCGGGGGGGCCGGGGATAATGAGCAGTTCTTC	CASSSSGGAGDNEQFF